This is a list of T cell receptor beta chains from one sample in a study of T cell repertoires in cytomegalovirus infection. For these TCRs, the target antigens are not known. TCRdb re-called the reads through MiXCR, storing one row per CDR3 protein. This repertoire shows 100,000 to 150,000 distinct CDR3 sequences, 20% to 30% found once; its top ten account for 34%. Input material: PBMCs, sequenced either directly or after in vitro stimulation (not recorded which). The receptors here all came from a human donor in good health (CMV status not recorded). Some clones in this sample may be carry-over from other donors' samples. CDR3s include the opening cysteine and the closing phenylalanine or tryptophan. D genes are given only for firm matches. Rows give clone size only sometimes, using once, few, many, or a class for an expanded clone.

CDR3 length: 15; clone size: .; V gene: TRBV20-1; J gene: TRBJ2-6; D gene: .; CDR3 DNA: TGCAGTGCTAGAGATTCTGCGGCTGGGGCCAACGTCCTGACTTTC; CDR3 protein: CSARDSAAGANVLTF
CDR3 length: 15; clone size: many; V gene: TRBV6-1; J gene: TRBJ1-2; D gene: .; CDR3 DNA: TGTGCCAGCAGTGAAGACAGGGCTTGGAACTATGGCTACACCTTC; CDR3 protein: CASSEDRAWNYGYTF
CDR3 length: 12; clone size: few; V gene: TRBV20-1; J gene: TRBJ2-7; D gene: TRBD1; CDR3 DNA: TGCAGCGCTAACAGGGGACAAAGCGAGCAGTACTTC; CDR3 protein: CSANRGQSEQYF
CDR3 length: 16; clone size: .; V gene: TRBV7-2; J gene: TRBJ1-3; D gene: .; CDR3 DNA: TGTGCCAGCAGCTTAGACGGGGCAGACTCTGGAAACACCATATATTTT; CDR3 protein: CASSLDGADSGNTIYF
CDR3 length: 14; clone size: many; V gene: TRBV28; J gene: TRBJ2-2; D gene: .; CDR3 DNA: TGTGCCAGCAGTTTTAGGCTGAACACCGGGGAGCTGTTTTTT; CDR3 protein: CASSFRLNTGELFF
CDR3 length: 15; clone size: many; V gene: TRBV28; J gene: TRBJ2-7; D gene: .; CDR3 DNA: TGTGCCAGCAGCTTTGTCAGCGGGCCTAGCTACGAGCAGTACTTC; CDR3 protein: CASSFVSGPSYEQYF
CDR3 length: 17; clone size: many; V gene: TRBV7-6; J gene: TRBJ2-1; D gene: .; CDR3 DNA: TGTGCCAGCAGCGCGACGACTGCGGGATCCTCCTACAATGAGCAGTTCTTC; CDR3 protein: CASSATTAGSSYNEQFF
CDR3 length: 14; clone size: many; V gene: TRBV7-2; J gene: TRBJ1-4; D gene: TRBD1; CDR3 DNA: TGTGCCAGCAGCAGGACAGGGGGTAATGAAAAACTGTTTTTT; CDR3 protein: CASSRTGGNEKLFF
CDR3 length: 14; clone size: .; V gene: TRBV7-8; J gene: TRBJ2-7; D gene: .; CDR3 DNA: TGTGCCAGCAGCTTAAAGAGCGTAGGCCTTCCGCAGTACTTC; CDR3 protein: CASSLKSVGLPQYF
CDR3 length: 18; clone size: .; V gene: TRBV19; J gene: TRBJ1-4; D gene: TRBD1; CDR3 DNA: TGTGCCAGTAGCCGTGGACAGGCCTTACTTGCAACTAATGAAAAACTGTTTTTT; CDR3 protein: CASSRGQALLATNEKLFF
CDR3 length: 15; clone size: .; V gene: TRBV19; J gene: TRBJ1-6; D gene: .; CDR3 DNA: TGTGCCAGTAGCCAGGGACGGGATGGTAGGCCACCCCTCCACTTT; CDR3 protein: CASSQGRDGRPPLHF
CDR3 length: 12; clone size: .; V gene: TRBV10-1; J gene: TRBJ2-5; D gene: .; CDR3 DNA: TGCGCCAGCACCCCAAATCGGGAGACCCAGTACTTC; CDR3 protein: CASTPNRETQYF
CDR3 length: 15; clone size: .; V gene: TRBV9; J gene: TRBJ1-3; D gene: .; CDR3 DNA: TGTGCCAGCAGCGTCCTACCCAGCTCTGGAAACACCATATATTTT; CDR3 protein: CASSVLPSSGNTIYF
CDR3 length: 15; clone size: many; V gene: TRBV7-8; J gene: TRBJ2-7; D gene: TRBD2; CDR3 DNA: TGTGCCAGCACCCACCCGTTAGCGGGATTCAGGGAGCAGTACTTC; CDR3 protein: CASTHPLAGFREQYF
CDR3 length: 15; clone size: few; V gene: TRBV7-2; J gene: TRBJ1-1; D gene: .; CDR3 DNA: TGTGCCAGCAGCGTTTACGCAGGTCCTAACACTGAAGCTTTCTTT; CDR3 protein: CASSVYAGPNTEAFF
CDR3 length: 14; clone size: .; V gene: TRBV27; J gene: TRBJ1-4; D gene: TRBD1; CDR3 DNA: TGTGCCAGCAGCCGGCCAGGGGGGAGTGAAAAACTGTTTTTT; CDR3 protein: CASSRPGGSEKLFF
CDR3 length: 15; clone size: many; V gene: TRBV7-8; J gene: TRBJ2-5; D gene: .; CDR3 DNA: TGTGCCAGCAGCCCCCAAACTAGTTTGCAAGAGACCCAGTACTTC; CDR3 protein: CASSPQTSLQETQYF
CDR3 length: 16; clone size: .; V gene: TRBV18; J gene: TRBJ1-4; D gene: .; CDR3 DNA: TGTGCCAGCTCACCAAGACAGGCGGAGGGTAATGAAAAACTGTTTTTT; CDR3 protein: CASSPRQAEGNEKLFF
CDR3 length: 15; clone size: .; V gene: TRBV6-6; J gene: TRBJ2-1; D gene: .; CDR3 DNA: TGTGCCAGCAGTGACCAAGGACCTAGTTACAATGAGCAGTTCTTC; CDR3 protein: CASSDQGPSYNEQFF